A selection of T cell receptor beta chains follows, all from one sample in a study of CD8 T cells in Susac syndrome. Using its own MiXCR run on the immunoSEQ multiplex PCR reads, TCRdb lists one record per CDR3 protein. Seen here are tens of thousands of distinct CDR3 sequences, 91% observed once, and the top ten hold around 0.5%. The sample comprised CD8+ T cells from PBMCs. The receptors come from a human donor with multiple sclerosis. The CDR3 runs from the conserved cysteine through the conserved F or W. D genes are given only for firm matches. Not every row has a clone size; where given, it reads once, few, many or a size class.

d_call: -
v_call: TRBV4-1
cdr3_length: 16
j_call: TRBJ2-7
clone_size: -
cdr3_aa: CASSQDEGISSYEQYF
cdr3_nt: TGCGCCAGCAGCCAAGACGAAGGCATCAGCTCCTACGAGCAGTACTTC

d_call: -
v_call: TRBV3-1
cdr3_length: 18
j_call: TRBJ2-2
clone_size: -
cdr3_aa: CASSQTGSGSSVTGELFF
cdr3_nt: TGTGCCAGCAGCCAAACGGGTAGCGGATCTTCCGTCACCGGGGAGCTGTTTTTT

d_call: TRBD2
v_call: TRBV2
cdr3_length: 15
j_call: TRBJ2-1
clone_size: -
cdr3_aa: CASTQGTSGDNEQFF
cdr3_nt: TGTGCCAGCACCCAGGGGACTAGCGGGGACAATGAGCAGTTCTTC

d_call: -
v_call: TRBV2
cdr3_length: 14
j_call: TRBJ1-1
clone_size: -
cdr3_aa: CASSEGNRNTEAFF
cdr3_nt: TGTGCCAGCAGTGAAGGTAACAGGAACACTGAAGCTTTCTTT

d_call: -
v_call: TRBV5-6
cdr3_length: 12
j_call: TRBJ1-2
clone_size: once
cdr3_aa: CASTRLRHGYTF
cdr3_nt: TGTGCCAGCACCCGACTCAGGCATGGCTACACCTTC

d_call: TRBD2
v_call: TRBV9
cdr3_length: 15
j_call: TRBJ2-2
clone_size: -
cdr3_aa: CASSVRGAGTGELFF
cdr3_nt: TGTGCCAGCAGCGTGCGGGGGGCGGGCACCGGGGAGCTGTTTTTT

d_call: -
v_call: TRBV2
cdr3_length: 12
j_call: TRBJ2-7
clone_size: -
cdr3_aa: CASSVSGYEQYF
cdr3_nt: TGTGCCAGCAGTGTATCTGGCTACGAGCAGTACTTC

d_call: -
v_call: TRBV6-2/TRBV6-3
cdr3_length: 15
j_call: TRBJ1-4
clone_size: -
cdr3_aa: CASSPHGAANEKLFF
cdr3_nt: TGTGCCAGCAGTCCCCACGGGGCGGCTAATGAAAAACTGTTTTTT

d_call: TRBD2
v_call: TRBV7-9
cdr3_length: 14
j_call: TRBJ2-7
clone_size: -
cdr3_aa: CASSQRGSSYEQYF
cdr3_nt: TGTGCCAGCAGTCAGCGGGGGAGCTCCTACGAGCAGTACTTC

d_call: TRBD1
v_call: TRBV10-2
cdr3_length: 14
j_call: TRBJ2-7
clone_size: -
cdr3_aa: CASSARKGGHEQYF
cdr3_nt: TGCGCCAGCAGTGCCCGAAAAGGGGGCCACGAGCAGTACTTC

d_call: -
v_call: TRBV19
cdr3_length: 11
j_call: TRBJ1-1
clone_size: -
cdr3_aa: CASSLGPEAFF
cdr3_nt: TGTGCCAGTAGCCTAGGACCAGAAGCTTTCTTT

d_call: -
v_call: TRBV7-9
cdr3_length: 15
j_call: TRBJ2-3
clone_size: -
cdr3_aa: CASSGNLPSTDTQYF
cdr3_nt: TGTGCCAGCAGCGGTAACCTACCGAGCACAGATACGCAGTATTTT

d_call: TRBD2
v_call: TRBV29-1
cdr3_length: 13
j_call: TRBJ2-1
clone_size: -
cdr3_aa: CSVSGNGYNEQFF
cdr3_nt: TGCAGCGTGAGCGGGAATGGGTACAATGAGCAGTTCTTC

d_call: -
v_call: TRBV30
cdr3_length: 13
j_call: TRBJ2-2
clone_size: -
cdr3_aa: CAWITPHHGELFF
cdr3_nt: TGTGCCTGGATAACTCCTCACCACGGGGAGCTGTTTTTT

d_call: -
v_call: TRBV11-2
cdr3_length: 12
j_call: TRBJ2-7
clone_size: once
cdr3_aa: CASSANVGIWYF
cdr3_nt: TGTGCCAGCAGCGCGAACGTCGGTATATGGTACTTC

d_call: -
v_call: TRBV19
cdr3_length: 15
j_call: TRBJ2-7
clone_size: -
cdr3_aa: CASTPSDSFAYEQYF
cdr3_nt: TGTGCCAGTACCCCTTCGGACAGCTTTGCCTACGAGCAGTACTTC

d_call: -
v_call: TRBV11-2
cdr3_length: 16
j_call: TRBJ2-2
clone_size: -
cdr3_aa: CASSWPGARDTGELFF
cdr3_nt: TGTGCCAGCAGCTGGCCGGGGGCGAGGGACACCGGGGAGCTGTTTTTT

d_call: -
v_call: TRBV12-3/TRBV12-4
cdr3_length: 15
j_call: TRBJ1-5
clone_size: -
cdr3_aa: CASSLKSGGNQPQHF
cdr3_nt: TGTGCCAGCAGTTTGAAATCAGGCGGCAATCAGCCCCAGCATTTT

d_call: TRBD1
v_call: TRBV19
cdr3_length: 17
j_call: TRBJ2-1
clone_size: -
cdr3_aa: CASTVGGQLPSYNEQFF
cdr3_nt: TGTGCCAGTACCGTAGGGGGACAGCTCCCCTCCTACAATGAGCAGTTCTTC

d_call: TRBD2
v_call: TRBV4-3
cdr3_length: 14
j_call: TRBJ2-7
clone_size: -
cdr3_aa: CASSHGTSGYEQYF
cdr3_nt: TGCGCCAGCAGCCACGGGACTAGCGGTTACGAGCAGTACTTC

d_call: -
v_call: TRBV6-1
cdr3_length: 19
j_call: TRBJ2-2
clone_size: -
cdr3_aa: CASRTPGFVGGENTGELFF
cdr3_nt: TGTGCCAGCAGAACCCCCGGGTTCGTAGGGGGAGAGAACACCGGGGAGCTGTTTTTT

d_call: -
v_call: TRBV7-6
cdr3_length: 13
j_call: TRBJ1-1
clone_size: -
cdr3_aa: CASSLGATSEAFF
cdr3_nt: TGTGCCAGCAGCTTAGGGGCGACGTCTGAAGCTTTCTTT

d_call: TRBD1
v_call: TRBV19
cdr3_length: 16
j_call: TRBJ2-1
clone_size: -
cdr3_aa: CASTIGGLADYNEQFF
cdr3_nt: TGTGCCAGTACCATAGGGGGCCTCGCGGATTACAATGAGCAGTTCTTC

d_call: TRBD1
v_call: TRBV7-9
cdr3_length: 14
j_call: TRBJ2-3
clone_size: -
cdr3_aa: CASRRQGAWDTQYF
cdr3_nt: TGTGCCAGCAGGCGGCAGGGGGCATGGGATACGCAGTATTTT

d_call: TRBD1
v_call: TRBV5-6
cdr3_length: 16
j_call: TRBJ2-7
clone_size: -
cdr3_aa: CASSWDRDSTFYEQYF
cdr3_nt: TGTGCCAGCAGCTGGGACCGGGACAGTACCTTCTACGAGCAGTACTTC

d_call: -
v_call: TRBV11-2
cdr3_length: 15
j_call: TRBJ2-1
clone_size: few
cdr3_aa: CASSFLSGPGGEQFF
cdr3_nt: TGTGCCAGCAGCTTTCTTTCGGGCCCTGGGGGTGAGCAGTTCTTC

d_call: -
v_call: TRBV7-8
cdr3_length: 15
j_call: TRBJ2-1
clone_size: once
cdr3_aa: CASSQESIVNHEQFF
cdr3_nt: TGTGCCAGCAGCCAGGAGAGCATAGTTAACCATGAGCAGTTCTTC

d_call: TRBD2
v_call: TRBV4-1
cdr3_length: 16
j_call: TRBJ2-5
clone_size: -
cdr3_aa: CASSGLAGGMGETQYF
cdr3_nt: TGCGCCAGCAGTGGGCTAGCGGGAGGGATGGGAGAGACCCAGTACTTC

d_call: -
v_call: TRBV7-9
cdr3_length: 15
j_call: TRBJ1-1
clone_size: -
cdr3_aa: CASSPSGARGTEAFF
cdr3_nt: TGTGCCAGCAGTCCTTCAGGGGCACGGGGCACTGAAGCTTTCTTT

d_call: -
v_call: TRBV4-3
cdr3_length: 15
j_call: TRBJ2-1
clone_size: -
cdr3_aa: CASSQDGRPTMRQFF
cdr3_nt: TGCGCCAGCAGCCAAGATGGCAGGCCTACAATGAGGCAGTTCTTC